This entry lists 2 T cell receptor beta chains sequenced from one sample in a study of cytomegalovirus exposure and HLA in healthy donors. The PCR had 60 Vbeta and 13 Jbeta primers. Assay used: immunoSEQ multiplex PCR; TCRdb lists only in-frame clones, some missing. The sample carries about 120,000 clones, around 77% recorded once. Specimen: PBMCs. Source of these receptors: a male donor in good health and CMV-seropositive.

The CDR3 DNA reads TGTGCCAGCTCACCAAAAGGCGGGATGGTCTCCTACAATGAGCAGTTCTTC. This codes for CASSPKGGMVSYNEQFF. The chain recombines TRBV18 with TRBJ2-1, with D perhaps TRBD2 (6 bases). Germline V gives CDR1 KGHSH, CDR2 LQKENI. Trimming shortened V by 2 bases and J by 0 bases, and 14 bases separated the two germline ends. The CDR3 has 17 amino acids.

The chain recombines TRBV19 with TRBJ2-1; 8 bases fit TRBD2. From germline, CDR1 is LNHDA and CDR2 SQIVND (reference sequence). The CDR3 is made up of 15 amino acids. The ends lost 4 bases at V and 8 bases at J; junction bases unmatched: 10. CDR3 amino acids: CASSNRGVREDEQFF. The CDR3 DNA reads TGTGCCAGTAGTAATCGGGGAGTGCGGGAGGATGAGCAGTTCTTC.